What follows are 29 T cell receptor beta chains derived from one specimen sequenced in a study of blood T cell repertoires in COVID-19 (dated by TCRdb to between 2020 and 2021). The library came from the immunoSEQ multiplex PCR assay. The table comes from immuneACCESS by way of TCRdb, which keeps in-frame sequences with V and J called. Part of the clones is missing from these tables; in studies checked, under half for an unresolved V gene and the rest for unknown reasons. This sample is represented by about 140,000 clones; around nine tenths of them were singletons. Clones ranked in the top ten supply more than 4% of the sample. Sequenced material: peripheral blood. The origin of the receptors is a woman between 40 and 55 years old with acute or convalescent COVID-19.

The chain combines TRBV10-3 with TRBJ2-7; D is uncertain. V was clipped by 6 bases and J by 3 bases, with 6 bases between them. CDR3 length: 11 amino acids. Germline V gives CDR1 ENHRY, CDR2 SYGVKD. The CDR3 region is CAISALYEQYF. The CDR3 nucleotides are TGTGCCATCAGCGCGCTCTACGAGCAGTACTTC.

The chain has TRBV10-3 and TRBJ1-1, with 10 bases that match TRBD1. This CDR3 comprises 15 residues. CDR1 is ENHRY, CDR2 SYGVKD, per germline. Trimming removed 2 bases from V and 5 bases from J; junction bases left unmatched: 5. The CDR3 region has the DNA TGTGCCATCAGTGAGATGGGGACAGGGGTGACTGAAGCTTTCTTT. Amino acids: CAISEMGTGVTEAFF.

J is TRBJ2-5 and V is TRBV19, with no clear D. Germline CDR1 and CDR2: LNHDA and SQIVND (reference sequence). The CDR3 contains 11 residues. Trimming removed 1 base from V and 7 bases from J, with 4 bases in between. The DNA of the CDR3 is TGTGCCAGTAGTATAGCGGGGACCCAGTACTTC. It specifies CASSIAGTQYF.

The DNA for the CDR3 is TGTGCCAGCTCACCGACAGAAAACTATGGCTACACCTTC. Translating gives CASSPTENYGYTF. The gene calls are TRBV18 and TRBJ1-2; weak D call: TRBD1 (5 bases). The CDR3 length is 13 residues. The germline gives CDR1 KGHSH, CDR2 LQKENI. Trimming stripped 3 bases from V and 2 bases from J, with 7 bases between.

The rearrangement joins TRBV2 to TRBJ2-5; no definite D call. The CDR3 totals 12 residues. V lost 7 bases and J lost 7, with 13 bases in between. Germline values: CDR1 SNHLY, CDR2 FYNNEI. The CDR3 nucleotides are TGTGCCAGCATGAGGTCGATTGTGACCCAGTACTTC. Translating gives CASMRSIVTQYF.

The chain links TRBV21-1 to TRBJ2-3; the D segment call TRBD2 is taken from the table without a DNA check. TRBV21-1 counts as a pseudogene. The CDR3 has 16 residues. The CDR3 reads CASSTVRTPRGDTQYF. CDR3 in DNA: TGTGCCAGCAGCACTGTCCGGACTCCTCGTGGAGATACGCAGTATTTT.

This clone came up a few times. The V and J genes are TRBV5-6 and TRBJ1-1; D is possibly TRBD1 (5 bases). V was cut by 1 base and J by 4 bases, with 17 bases left in between. Germline CDR1 SGHDT, CDR2 YYEEEE. CDR3 length: 16 residues. The CDR3 here is CASSLWRGYTATEAFF. The CDR3 DNA follows: TGTGCCAGCAGCTTGTGGAGGGGTTATACGGCCACTGAAGCTTTCTTT. Using reference TRBV5-6 and TRBJ1-1 for the parts outside the CDR3, the full variable domain is DAGVTQSPTHLIKTRGQQVTLRCSPKSGHDTVSWYQQALGQGPQFIFQYYEEEERQRGNFPDRFSGHQFPNYSSELNVNALLLGDSALYLCASSLWRGYTATEAFFGQGTRLTVV.

V and J are TRBV29-1 and TRBJ2-2; D unresolved. The germline V and J ends were trimmed by 5 bases and 1 base, with 5 bases remaining between them. The V gene's germline CDR1 is SQVTM and CDR2 ANQGSEA. This CDR3 has 12 amino acids. CDR3 amino acids: CSVRGNTGELFF. CDR3 DNA sequence: TGCAGCGTTAGAGGGAACACCGGGGAGCTGTTTTTT.

The chain employs TRBV5-1 and TRBJ1-4; 7 nucleotides line up with TRBD1. Germline loops: CDR1 SGHRS, CDR2 YFSETQ. This CDR3 is built from 14 residues. Trimming at V came to 0 bases and at J to 4 bases, leaving 0 bases not matched to a gene. CDR3 bases: TGCGCCAGCAGCTTGGACAGGGGTAATGAAAAACTGTTTTTT. Translating gives CASSLDRGNEKLFF.

The chain is built from TRBV2 and TRBJ1-4; possibly TRBD1 for D (6 bases). Germline lookup yields CDR1 SNHLY and CDR2 FYNNEI. The CDR3 has 16 residues. Trimming removed 2 bases from V and 1 base from J, with 11 bases in between. In DNA form, the CDR3 reads TGTGCCAGCAGTGAAAGGGACACAGGAACTAATGAAAAACTGTTTTTT. It is translated as CASSERDTGTNEKLFF.

CDR3 region: CSARNSGRENTGELFF. The CDR3 nucleotides are TGCAGCGCCCGGAATAGCGGGAGGGAAAACACCGGGGAGCTGTTTTTT. The J gene is TRBJ2-2, the V gene TRBV29-1, with 11 bases aligning to TRBD2. The CDR3 is 16 residues long. The V segment lost 7 bases and the J segment 2 bases; nucleotides outside the gene matches: 9. Germline V lookup: CDR1 SQVTM, CDR2 ANQGSEA.

Note on this clone: The sample holds other DNA sequences that translate to the same CDR3. The chain has TRBV12-3 or TRBV12-4 and TRBJ2-5; D not resolved. The CDR3 spans 11 residues. Trimming removed 3 bases at V and 4 bases at J, with 3 bases between. The CDR3 region has the DNA TGTGCCAGCAGTTTCGGAGAGACCCAGTACTTC. Protein sequence: CASSFGETQYF.

The V call is TRBV3-1 (or the pseudogene TRBV3-2), the J call TRBJ2-3, with D unresolved. This CDR3 has 15 residues. The V end lost 0 bases, the J end lost 4 bases, and 11 bases lay between the germline ends. From germline, CDR1 is LGHDT and CDR2 YNNKEL (reference sequence). The CDR3 coding sequence is TGTGCCAGCAGCCAAGAGCCAGCTCTAGCAGATACGCAGTATTTT. This encodes CASSQEPALADTQYF.

The V and J genes are TRBV5-4 and TRBJ2-3; TRBD1 matches at 7 bases. Germline trimming cut 2 bases from V and 7 bases from J; bases unmatched to any gene: 19. From germline, CDR1 is SGHNT and CDR2 YYREEE (reference sequence). The CDR3 covers 18 residues. The chain's CDR3 is CASSLPSRRQGKTHTQYF. CDR3 in DNA: TGTGCCAGCAGCTTACCGTCACGGAGACAGGGAAAAACCCATACGCAGTATTTT.

The rearrangement uses TRBV6-5 and TRBJ1-1; the match to TRBD1 covers 7 bases. J lost 5 bases, V lost 2 bases, and 2 bases had no gene match. Per the germline V gene, CDR1 is MNHEY and CDR2 is SVGAGI. CDR3 length equals 13 residues. CDR3 sequence: CASSYRGRTEAFF. The CDR3 bases are TGTGCCAGCAGTTACAGGGGGCGAACTGAAGCTTTCTTT.

The CDR3 coding sequence is TGTGCCTGGAGACGAACTTGGGGGACAGGGCCAGAGACCCAGTACTTC. As protein: CAWRRTWGTGPETQYF. The genes are TRBV30 and TRBJ2-5, with TRBD1 matching 9 bases. The CDR3 is 16 amino acids. The ends lost 3 bases at V and 4 bases at J; junction bases unmatched: 12. Germline values: CDR1 GTSNPN, CDR2 SVGIG (reference sequence).

V is TRBV19 and J is TRBJ1-2, with 10 bases fitting TRBD1. There are 14 residues in the CDR3. The junction had 4 bases not matched to a gene; V was cut back by 5 bases and J by 4 bases. Germline V lookup: CDR1 LNHDA, CDR2 SQIVND (reference sequence). The CDR3 DNA reads TGTGCCAGTAGTCCCCGGACAGGGGGCTATGGCTACACCTTC. Translated: CASSPRTGGYGYTF.

The genes are TRBV3-1 (or the pseudogene TRBV3-2) and TRBJ2-7, with TRBD1 as a possible D gene (6 bases). Trimming left V 0 bases short and J 0 bases short, with 12 bases between. The CDR3 has 16 amino acids. Germline V gives CDR1 LGHDT, CDR2 YNNKEL (reference sequence). CDR3 coding DNA: TGTGCCAGCAGCCAAGATTCAGGGGCGCGCTCCTACGAGCAGTACTTC. Its translation is CASSQDSGARSYEQYF.

V gene TRBV7-2 combines with J gene TRBJ2-1, with 12 positions matching TRBD2. V was pared by 5 bases and J by 2 bases, with 4 bases of the junction left unmatched. Germline V CDR1 and CDR2: SGHTA, FQGNSA. The CDR3 covers 16 residues. The CDR3 DNA reads TGTGCCAGCAGCAAACTAGCGGGGGGTACCTACAATGAGCAGTTCTTC. It is translated as CASSKLAGGTYNEQFF. Filled out from reference TRBV7-2 and TRBJ2-1, the complete variable domain reads GAGVSQSPSNKVTEKGKDVELRCDPISGHTALYWYRQSLGQGLEFLIYFQGNSAPDKSGLPSDRFSAERTGGSVSTLTIQRTQQEDSAVYLCASSKLAGGTYNEQFFGPGTRLTVL.

The J gene is TRBJ2-5, the V gene TRBV21-1; the table's D call, TRBD2, has no DNA check behind it. TRBV21-1 is annotated as a pseudogene. This CDR3 has 16 residues. CDR3 DNA: TGTGCCAGCAGCAGGCGACTAGCCCACGCCAGAGAGACCCAGTACTTC. Translated: CASSRRLAHARETQYF.

The chain uses TRBV4-3 and TRBJ2-1, with TRBD2 matching 12 bases. The germline CDR1 and CDR2 sequences are LGHNA and YSLEER. The V gene end was trimmed by 0 bases and the J gene end by 2 bases; junction bases not matched to a gene: 8. The CDR3 consists of 19 residues. The CDR3 reads CASSQDGLAGGLTYNEQFF. As DNA, the CDR3 is TGCGCCAGCAGCCAAGATGGCCTAGCGGGGGGGCTAACCTACAATGAGCAGTTCTTC.

The chain uses TRBV12-3 or TRBV12-4 and TRBJ1-2; the D gene is possibly TRBD1 (6 bases). This CDR3 region has 13 residues. Trimming left V 6 bases short and J 7 bases short, with 15 bases between. The CDR3 DNA reads TGTGCCAGCAGGCCTGCGGGGGGCGGTGGCTACACCTTC. Translated, it gives CASRPAGGGGYTF.

This clone was counted once. This chain uses TRBV3-1 (or the pseudogene TRBV3-2) with TRBJ2-5; tentative D call: TRBD2 (6 bases). Trimming stripped 1 base from V and 7 bases from J, with 13 bases between. Germline CDR1 LGHDT, CDR2 YNNKEL (reference sequence). The length of the CDR3 is 14 residues. CDR3 protein: CASSQGLVEGTQYF. The CDR3 region has the DNA TGTGCCAGCAGCCAAGGACTAGTCGAAGGGACCCAGTACTTC.

The chain uses TRBV10-3 and TRBJ2-1; TRBD2 aligns across 15 bases. The CDR3 consists of 19 residues. Germline V CDR1 and CDR2: ENHRY, SYGVKD. Trimming took 4 bases from V and 1 from J; bases not matched to a gene: 8. CDR3: CAISGGTGTSGGSYNEQFF. The CDR3 nucleotides read TGTGCCATCAGTGGCGGGACAGGGACTAGCGGGGGGTCCTACAATGAGCAGTTCTTC.

J is TRBJ2-7 and V is TRBV19, with TRBD1 matching 8 bases. CDR1 is LNHDA, CDR2 SQIVND, per germline (reference sequence). The V gene end was trimmed by 3 bases and the J gene end by 4 bases; junction bases not matched to a gene: 5. This CDR3 contains 14 residues. The CDR3: CASSIGQGAYEQYF. In nucleotides, the CDR3 is TGTGCCAGTAGTATTGGGCAGGGGGCATACGAGCAGTACTTC.

The J gene is TRBJ2-7, the V gene TRBV4-3; TRBD1 aligns across 8 bases. The CDR3 has 14 residues. V trimming: 4 bases; J trimming: 5 bases; junction bases outside the gene matches: 7. Germline loops: CDR1 LGHNA, CDR2 YSLEER. The CDR3 DNA sequence: TGCGCCAGCAGCCCCGACAGGGGCAGGAACGAGCAGTACTTC. Protein: CASSPDRGRNEQYF.

The sample holds a few counts of this clone. This chain connects TRBV20-1 to TRBJ2-1; tentatively, D is TRBD2 (5 bases). V was pared by 3 bases and J by 2 bases, with 8 bases between. Germline assignment: CDR1 DFQATT and CDR2 SNEGSKA (reference sequence). This CDR3 is built from 13 residues. CDR3: CSASFGTYNEQFF. In DNA, the CDR3 is TGCAGTGCTAGTTTCGGGACCTACAATGAGCAGTTCTTC.

This chain links TRBV9 with TRBJ2-3, with 9 bases aligning to TRBD2. This CDR3 has 18 residues. Germline CDR1 and CDR2: SGDLS and YYNGEE. Trimming removed 0 bases from V and 3 bases from J; junction bases left unmatched: 11. DNA for the CDR3: TGTGCCAGCAGCGTAGAGGGGATTAGCGGGAGCCGAACAGATACGCAGTATTTT. Protein: CASSVEGISGSRTDTQYF.

This rearrangement joins TRBV5-6 to TRBJ2-7; 7 bases match TRBD1. V was pared by 4 bases and J by 1 base, with 5 bases of the junction left unmatched. From germline, CDR1 is SGHDT and CDR2 YYEEEE. There are 14 residues in the CDR3. CDR3 sequence reads: CASSKTGVSYEQYF. Here the CDR3 DNA reads TGTGCCAGCAGCAAAACAGGGGTTTCCTACGAGCAGTACTTC.